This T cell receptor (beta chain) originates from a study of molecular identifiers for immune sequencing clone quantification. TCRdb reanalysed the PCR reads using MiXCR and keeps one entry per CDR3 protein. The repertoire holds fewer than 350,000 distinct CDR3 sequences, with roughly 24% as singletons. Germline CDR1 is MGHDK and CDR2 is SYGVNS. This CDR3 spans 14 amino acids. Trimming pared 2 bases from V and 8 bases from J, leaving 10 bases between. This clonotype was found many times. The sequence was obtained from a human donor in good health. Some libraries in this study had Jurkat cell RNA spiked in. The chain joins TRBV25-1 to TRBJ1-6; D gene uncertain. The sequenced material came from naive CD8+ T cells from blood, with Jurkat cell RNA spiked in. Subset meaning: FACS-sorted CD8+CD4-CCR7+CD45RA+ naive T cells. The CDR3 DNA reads TGTGCCAGCAGTGAAGGTACAGACTATTCACCCCTCCACTTT. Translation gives CASSEGTDYSPLHF.